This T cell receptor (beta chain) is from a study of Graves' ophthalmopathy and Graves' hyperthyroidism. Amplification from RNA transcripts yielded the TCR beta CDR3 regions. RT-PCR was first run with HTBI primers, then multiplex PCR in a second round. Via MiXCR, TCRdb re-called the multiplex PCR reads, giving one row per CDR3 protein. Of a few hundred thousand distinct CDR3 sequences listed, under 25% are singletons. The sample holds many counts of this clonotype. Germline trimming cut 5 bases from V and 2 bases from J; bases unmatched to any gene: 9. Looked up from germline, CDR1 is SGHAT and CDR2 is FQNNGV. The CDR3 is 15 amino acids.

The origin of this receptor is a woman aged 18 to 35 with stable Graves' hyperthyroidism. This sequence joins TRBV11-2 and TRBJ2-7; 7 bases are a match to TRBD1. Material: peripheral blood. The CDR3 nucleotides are TGTGCCAGCAGCCCGGGACAGATACTTACCTACGAGCAGTACTTC. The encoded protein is CASSPGQILTYEQYF. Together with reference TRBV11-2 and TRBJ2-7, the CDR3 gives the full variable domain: EAGVAQSPRYKIIEKRQSVAFWCNPISGHATLYWYQQILGQGPKLLIQFQNNGVVDDSQLPKDRFSAERLKGVDSTLKIQPAKLEDSAVYLCASSPGQILTYEQYFGPGTRLTVT.